Listed below are T cell receptor beta chains from one sample, sequenced in a study of shared clonotypes between healthy human individuals. The protocol was immunoSEQ multiplex PCR, while the TCRdb copy is restricted to in-frame clones and leaves out a portion. The sample shows about half a million clones, less than 80% of them seen only once. Material: PBMCs. The source of these receptors is a woman between 35 and 50 years old in good health. Some clones in this sample may be carry-over from other donors' samples. Each CDR3 is given with its conserved first and last residue. D genes are given only for firm matches. Size is omitted from some rows. Given values are once, few, many or a class for expanded clones.

v_gene: TRBV6-6; j_gene: TRBJ2-3; d_gene: .; abundance: .; CDR3nt: TGTGCCAGCACCAAGTTGGCAGCTACCACAGATACGCAGTATTTT; CDR3aa: CASTKLAATTDTQYF
v_gene: TRBV6-6; j_gene: TRBJ1-1; d_gene: .; abundance: .; CDR3nt: TGTGCCATCTCACGGGGGGCCCTCTCGTACAACACTGAAGCTTTCTTT; CDR3aa: CAISRGALSYNTEAFF
v_gene: TRBV27; j_gene: TRBJ1-1; d_gene: TRBD1; abundance: .; CDR3nt: TGTGCCAGCAGCCCCTTGGGACAGGTCTCTGAAGCTTTCTTT; CDR3aa: CASSPLGQVSEAFF
v_gene: TRBV28; j_gene: TRBJ2-7; d_gene: TRBD1; abundance: .; CDR3nt: TGTGCCAGCAGGCCTTCGGGACAGGCGTCCTACGAGCAGTACTTC; CDR3aa: CASRPSGQASYEQYF
v_gene: TRBV28; j_gene: TRBJ2-2; d_gene: .; abundance: .; CDR3nt: TGTGCCAGCAGTCTCATCCCTAAGGGGGAGCTGTTTTTT; CDR3aa: CASSLIPKGELFF
v_gene: TRBV5-1; j_gene: TRBJ2-5; d_gene: TRBD2; abundance: .; CDR3nt: TGCGCCAGCAGCTTGGGGACTAGCAGAGAGACCCAGTACTTC; CDR3aa: CASSLGTSRETQYF
v_gene: TRBV21-1; j_gene: TRBJ2-7; d_gene: .; abundance: .; CDR3nt: TGTGCCAGCACTACAGCGGTTAAGGGACCCGACAGGGGGTTTGACTACGAGCAGTACTTC; CDR3aa: CASTTAVKGPDRGFDYEQYF
v_gene: TRBV4-2; j_gene: TRBJ2-1; d_gene: TRBD2; abundance: .; CDR3nt: TGTGCCAGCAGCCGCGAAACTAGCGGGAGGATTAATGAGCAGTTCTTC; CDR3aa: CASSRETSGRINEQFF
v_gene: TRBV2; j_gene: TRBJ2-1; d_gene: TRBD2; abundance: .; CDR3nt: TGTGCCAGCAGTCGAGGGGGACTAGCGGGCTCCTACAATGAGCAGTTCTTC; CDR3aa: CASSRGGLAGSYNEQFF
v_gene: TRBV11-3; j_gene: TRBJ2-3; d_gene: .; abundance: .; CDR3nt: TGTGCCAGCAGCGGTTTAGACACAGATACGCAGTATTTT; CDR3aa: CASSGLDTDTQYF
v_gene: TRBV19; j_gene: TRBJ2-3; d_gene: TRBD2; abundance: .; CDR3nt: TGTGCCAGTAGTAGAATAGCGGGAGTGGGCACAGATACGCAGTATTTT; CDR3aa: CASSRIAGVGTDTQYF
v_gene: TRBV12-5; j_gene: TRBJ2-1; d_gene: .; abundance: few; CDR3nt: TGTGCTAGTGGTTTGGTAACTCCCAGGACACCTACTTACAATGAGCAGTTCTTC; CDR3aa: CASGLVTPRTPTYNEQFF
v_gene: TRBV19; j_gene: TRBJ2-1; d_gene: .; abundance: .; CDR3nt: TGTGCCAGTAGTATAGACAACCATGGAAACTCCTACAATGAGCAGTTCTTC; CDR3aa: CASSIDNHGNSYNEQFF
v_gene: TRBV4-2; j_gene: TRBJ2-1; d_gene: TRBD2; abundance: .; CDR3nt: TGTGCCAGCAGCCAAGATGGGACTAGCGGGAGTCAGTTCTTC; CDR3aa: CASSQDGTSGSQFF
v_gene: TRBV5-1; j_gene: TRBJ2-2; d_gene: TRBD2; abundance: .; CDR3nt: TGCGCCAGCAGCCTAGCGGGGAACACCGGGGAGCTGTTTTTT; CDR3aa: CASSLAGNTGELFF
v_gene: TRBV11-2; j_gene: TRBJ2-5; d_gene: .; abundance: few; CDR3nt: TGTGCCAGCAGCTTAGCCCGGGCGGCGAGGGATGAGACCCAGTACTTC; CDR3aa: CASSLARAARDETQYF
v_gene: TRBV2; j_gene: TRBJ2-7; d_gene: TRBD2; abundance: .; CDR3nt: TGTGCCAGCAGTGAAGTCAGTCGGGAGGAGTGGTACTTC; CDR3aa: CASSEVSREEWYF
v_gene: TRBV5-3; j_gene: TRBJ2-7; d_gene: TRBD1; abundance: .; CDR3nt: TGTGCCAGAAGCCCAAAAACAGGGGCTAGGCCCTACGAGCAGTACTTC; CDR3aa: CARSPKTGARPYEQYF
v_gene: TRBV9; j_gene: TRBJ2-3; d_gene: TRBD2; abundance: .; CDR3nt: TGTGCCAGCAGCGTCGGGACTAGCGGAACAGATACGCAGTATTTT; CDR3aa: CASSVGTSGTDTQYF
v_gene: TRBV7-3; j_gene: TRBJ2-1; d_gene: TRBD2; abundance: .; CDR3nt: TGTGCCAGCAGCTTAAGACTAGCGGGAAGAGACAATGAGCAGTTCTTC; CDR3aa: CASSLRLAGRDNEQFF
v_gene: TRBV19; j_gene: TRBJ2-2; d_gene: TRBD1; abundance: once; CDR3nt: TGTGCCAGTACCCTGGGACAGGGGAACACCGGGGAGCTGTTTTTT; CDR3aa: CASTLGQGNTGELFF
v_gene: TRBV7-2; j_gene: TRBJ1-2; d_gene: .; abundance: .; CDR3nt: TGTGCCAGCAGCTTGATGGGTTACGGCTACACCTTC; CDR3aa: CASSLMGYGYTF
v_gene: TRBV28; j_gene: TRBJ1-2; d_gene: .; abundance: .; CDR3nt: TGTGCCAGCAGCCGCCCAATAAGATTACGGTGGGACTATGGCTACACCTTC; CDR3aa: CASSRPIRLRWDYGYTF
v_gene: TRBV28; j_gene: TRBJ2-3; d_gene: .; abundance: .; CDR3nt: TGTGCCAGCAGACGGATCGGGACGGTGAGGACAGATACGCAGTATTTT; CDR3aa: CASRRIGTVRTDTQYF